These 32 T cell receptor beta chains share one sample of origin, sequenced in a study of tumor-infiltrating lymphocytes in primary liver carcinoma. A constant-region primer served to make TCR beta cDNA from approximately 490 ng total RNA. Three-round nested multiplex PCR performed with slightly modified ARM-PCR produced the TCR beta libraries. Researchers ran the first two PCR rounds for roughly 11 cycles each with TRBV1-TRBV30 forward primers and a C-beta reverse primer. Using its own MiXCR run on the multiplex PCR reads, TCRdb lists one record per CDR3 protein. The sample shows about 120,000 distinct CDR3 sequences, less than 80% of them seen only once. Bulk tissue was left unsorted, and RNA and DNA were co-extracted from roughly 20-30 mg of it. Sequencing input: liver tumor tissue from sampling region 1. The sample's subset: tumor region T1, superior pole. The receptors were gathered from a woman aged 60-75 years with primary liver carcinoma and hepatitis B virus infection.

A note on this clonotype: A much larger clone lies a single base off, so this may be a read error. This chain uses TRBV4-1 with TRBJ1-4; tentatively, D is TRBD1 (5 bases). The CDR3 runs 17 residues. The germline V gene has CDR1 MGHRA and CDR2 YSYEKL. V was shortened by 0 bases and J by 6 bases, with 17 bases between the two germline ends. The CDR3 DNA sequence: TGCGCCAGCAGCCAAGATAGTCAACCGGGACGGGATGAAAAACTGTTTTTT. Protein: CASSQDSQPGRDEKLFF.

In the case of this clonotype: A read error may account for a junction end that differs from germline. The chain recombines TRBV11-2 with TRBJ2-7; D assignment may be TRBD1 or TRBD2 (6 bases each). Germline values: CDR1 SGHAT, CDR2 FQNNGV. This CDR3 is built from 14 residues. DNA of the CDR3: TGTGCCGGCAGCCCCCCATCAGGGGCTAGCGAGCAGTACTTT. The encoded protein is CAGSPPSGASEQYF.

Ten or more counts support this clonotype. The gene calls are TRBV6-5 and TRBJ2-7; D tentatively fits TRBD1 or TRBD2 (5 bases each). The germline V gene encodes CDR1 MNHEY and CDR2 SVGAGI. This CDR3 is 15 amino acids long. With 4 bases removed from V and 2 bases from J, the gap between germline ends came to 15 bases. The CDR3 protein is CASSSSGTQTYEQYF. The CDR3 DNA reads TGTGCCAGCAGTTCTTCCGGGACCCAGACCTACGAGCAGTACTTC.

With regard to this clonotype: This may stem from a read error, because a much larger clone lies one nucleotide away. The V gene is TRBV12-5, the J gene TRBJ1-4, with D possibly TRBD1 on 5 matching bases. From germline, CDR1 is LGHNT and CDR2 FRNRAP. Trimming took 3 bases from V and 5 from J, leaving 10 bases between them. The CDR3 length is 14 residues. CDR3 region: CASGFEAGNEKLFF. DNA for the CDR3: TGTGCTAGTGGTTTCGAAGCAGGGAATGAAAAACTGTTTTTT.

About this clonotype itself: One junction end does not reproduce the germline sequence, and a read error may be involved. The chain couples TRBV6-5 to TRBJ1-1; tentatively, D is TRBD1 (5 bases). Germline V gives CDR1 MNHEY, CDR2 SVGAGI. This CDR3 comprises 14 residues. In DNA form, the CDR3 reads TGTGCCAGCAGTTACTCGAGGGGAGACACTGAAGCTCTCTTC. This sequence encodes CASSYSRGDTEALF.

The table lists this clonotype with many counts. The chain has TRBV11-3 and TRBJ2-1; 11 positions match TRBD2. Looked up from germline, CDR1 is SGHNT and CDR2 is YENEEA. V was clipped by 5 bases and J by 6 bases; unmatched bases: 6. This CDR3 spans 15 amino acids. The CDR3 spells CASSQTSGNINEQFF. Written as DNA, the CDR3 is TGTGCCAGCAGCCAGACTAGCGGGAATATCAATGAGCAGTTCTTC.

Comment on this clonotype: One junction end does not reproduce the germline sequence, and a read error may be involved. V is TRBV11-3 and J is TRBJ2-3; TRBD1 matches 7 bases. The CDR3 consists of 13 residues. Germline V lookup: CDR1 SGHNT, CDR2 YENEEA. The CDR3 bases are TGTGCCAGCAGCATCCGGGACAGAGATACACAGTATTTT. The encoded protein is CASSIRDRDTQYF.

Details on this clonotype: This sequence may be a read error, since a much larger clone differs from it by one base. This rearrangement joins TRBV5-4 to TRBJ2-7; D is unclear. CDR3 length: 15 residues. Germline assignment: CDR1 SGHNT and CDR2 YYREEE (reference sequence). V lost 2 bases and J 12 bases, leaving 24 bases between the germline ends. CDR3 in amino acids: CASSFRTGADVRLYF. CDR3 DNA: TGTGCCAGCAGCTTTCGCACCGGTGCCGATGTTCGGCTGTACTTC.

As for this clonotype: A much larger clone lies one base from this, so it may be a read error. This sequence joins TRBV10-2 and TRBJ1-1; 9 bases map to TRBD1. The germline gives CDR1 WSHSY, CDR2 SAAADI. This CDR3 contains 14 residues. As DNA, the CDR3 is TGCGCCAGCAAGGAGGACAGGGGAAACAATGAAGCTTTCTTT. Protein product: CASKEDRGNNEAFF.

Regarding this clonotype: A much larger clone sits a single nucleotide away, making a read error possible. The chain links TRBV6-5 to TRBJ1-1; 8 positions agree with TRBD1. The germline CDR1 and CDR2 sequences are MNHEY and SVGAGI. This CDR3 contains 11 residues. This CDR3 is CANSQGAGAFF. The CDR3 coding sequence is TGTGCCAACAGTCAGGGGGCGGGAGCTTTCTTT.

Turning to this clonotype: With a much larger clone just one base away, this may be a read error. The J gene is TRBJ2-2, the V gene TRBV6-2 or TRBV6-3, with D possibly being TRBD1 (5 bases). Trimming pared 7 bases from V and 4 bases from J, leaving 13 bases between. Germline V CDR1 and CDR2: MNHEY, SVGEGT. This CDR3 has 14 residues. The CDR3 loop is CASITRQTTGELFF. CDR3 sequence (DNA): TGTGCCAGCATTACGAGACAGACCACCGGGGAGCTGTTTTTT.

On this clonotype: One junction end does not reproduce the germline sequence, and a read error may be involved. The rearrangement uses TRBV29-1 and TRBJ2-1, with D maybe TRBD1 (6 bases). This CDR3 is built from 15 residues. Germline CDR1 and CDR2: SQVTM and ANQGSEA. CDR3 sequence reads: CSVERLGGEDNEQSF. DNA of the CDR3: TGCAGCGTTGAACGGCTAGGGGGAGAGGATAATGAGCAGTCCTTC.

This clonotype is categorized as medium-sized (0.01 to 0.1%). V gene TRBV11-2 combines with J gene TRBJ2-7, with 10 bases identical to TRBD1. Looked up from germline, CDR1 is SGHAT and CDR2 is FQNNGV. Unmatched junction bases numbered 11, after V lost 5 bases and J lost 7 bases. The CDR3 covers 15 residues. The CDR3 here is CASSPRRQGAREQYF. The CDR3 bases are TGTGCCAGCAGCCCAAGAAGACAGGGGGCGCGAGAGCAGTACTTC.

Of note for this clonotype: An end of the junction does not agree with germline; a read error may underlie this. CDR3 sequence (DNA): TGTAGCTTTGATGGGACAGGGGGCCACAAGCAGTACTTC. Its translation is CSFDGTGGHKQYF. The chain joins TRBV29-1 to TRBJ2-7; 12 bases are a match to TRBD1. In germline, CDR1 is SQVTM, CDR2 ANQGSEA. The length of the CDR3 is 13 residues.

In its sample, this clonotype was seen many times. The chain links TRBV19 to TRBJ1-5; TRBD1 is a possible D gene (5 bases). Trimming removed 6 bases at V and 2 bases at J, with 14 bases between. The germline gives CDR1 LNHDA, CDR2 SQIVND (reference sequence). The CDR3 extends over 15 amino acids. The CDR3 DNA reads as TGTGCCAGTAGCCCAGCGGGGGAAGGCAATCAGCCCCAGCATTTT. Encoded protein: CASSPAGEGNQPQHF.

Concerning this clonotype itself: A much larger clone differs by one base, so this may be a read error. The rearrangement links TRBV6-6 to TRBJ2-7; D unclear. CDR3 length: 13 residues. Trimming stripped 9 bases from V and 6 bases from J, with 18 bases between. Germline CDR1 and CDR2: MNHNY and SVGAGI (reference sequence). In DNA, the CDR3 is TGTGCCAGTCTAATAGACGGTCGGCGCGAGCAGTACTTC. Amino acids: CASLIDGRREQYF.

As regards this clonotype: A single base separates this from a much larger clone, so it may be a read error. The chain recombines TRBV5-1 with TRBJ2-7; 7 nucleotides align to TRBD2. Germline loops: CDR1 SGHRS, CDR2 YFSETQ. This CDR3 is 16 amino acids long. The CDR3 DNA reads TGCGCCAACAGCTCTCACTTGGGCGGGAGCTCCTACGAGCAGTACTTC. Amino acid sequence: CANSSHLGGSSYEQYF.

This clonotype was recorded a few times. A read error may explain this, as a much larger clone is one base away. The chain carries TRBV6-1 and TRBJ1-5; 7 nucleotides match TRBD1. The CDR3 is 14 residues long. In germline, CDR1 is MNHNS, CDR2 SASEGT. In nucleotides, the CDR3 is TGTGCCGGCAGCAGGACAGGCGGCAATCAGCCCCAGCATTTT. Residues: CAGSRTGGNQPQHF.

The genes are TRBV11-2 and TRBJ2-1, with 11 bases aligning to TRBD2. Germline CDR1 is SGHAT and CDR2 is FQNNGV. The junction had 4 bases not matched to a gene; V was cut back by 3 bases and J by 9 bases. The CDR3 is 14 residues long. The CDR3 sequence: CASSLGLAGGEQFF. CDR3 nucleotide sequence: TGTGCCAGCAGCTTGGGGCTAGCGGGAGGTGAGCAGTTCTTC.

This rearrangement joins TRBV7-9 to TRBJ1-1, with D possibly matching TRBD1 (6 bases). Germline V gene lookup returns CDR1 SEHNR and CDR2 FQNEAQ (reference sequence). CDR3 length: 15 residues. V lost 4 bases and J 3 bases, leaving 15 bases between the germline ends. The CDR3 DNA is TGTGCCAGCAGCTCCCTAAGGACAGTCGACACTGAAGCTTTCTTT. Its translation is CASSSLRTVDTEAFF. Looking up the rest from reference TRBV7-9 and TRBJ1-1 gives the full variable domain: DTGVSQNPRHKITKRGQNVTFRCDPISEHNRLYWYRQTLGQGPEFLTYFQNEAQLEKSRLLSDRFSAERPKGSFSTLEIQRTEQGDSAMYLCASSSLRTVDTEAFFGQGTRLTVV.

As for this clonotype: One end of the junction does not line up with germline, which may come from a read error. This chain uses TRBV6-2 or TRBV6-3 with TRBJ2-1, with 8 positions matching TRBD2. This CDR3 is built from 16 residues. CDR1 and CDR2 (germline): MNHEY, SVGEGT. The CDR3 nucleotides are TGTGCCAACAGTTCCCGGGGTAGCGGGACTCTCGATGAGCAGTTCTTC. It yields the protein CANSSRGSGTLDEQFF.

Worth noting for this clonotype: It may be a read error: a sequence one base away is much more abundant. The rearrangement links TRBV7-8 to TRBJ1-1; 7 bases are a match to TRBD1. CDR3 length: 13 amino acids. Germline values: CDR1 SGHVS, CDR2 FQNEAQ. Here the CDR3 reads CASGFRGGTEAFF. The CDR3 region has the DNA TGTGCCAGCGGCTTCAGGGGGGGCACTGAAGCTTTCTTT.

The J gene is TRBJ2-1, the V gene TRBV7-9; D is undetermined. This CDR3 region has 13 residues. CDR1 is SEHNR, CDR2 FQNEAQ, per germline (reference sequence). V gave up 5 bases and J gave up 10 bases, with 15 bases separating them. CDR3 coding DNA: TGTGCCAGCAGCCCCGTAGGCGTAGGGGAGCAGTTCTTC. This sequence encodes CASSPVGVGEQFF.

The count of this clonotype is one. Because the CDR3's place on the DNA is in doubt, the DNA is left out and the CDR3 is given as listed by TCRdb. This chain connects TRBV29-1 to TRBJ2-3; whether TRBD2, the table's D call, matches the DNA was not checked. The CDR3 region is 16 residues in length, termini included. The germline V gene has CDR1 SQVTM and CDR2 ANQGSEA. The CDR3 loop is CSVGSGSSVRKDTRYF.

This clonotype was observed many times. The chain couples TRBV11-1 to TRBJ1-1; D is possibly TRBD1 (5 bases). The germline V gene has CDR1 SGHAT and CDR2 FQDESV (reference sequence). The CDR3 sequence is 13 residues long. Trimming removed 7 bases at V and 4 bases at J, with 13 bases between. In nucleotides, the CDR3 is TGTGCCAGCAAGAGGTGGGGGAGCACTGAAGCTTTCTTT. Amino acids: CASKRWGSTEAFF.

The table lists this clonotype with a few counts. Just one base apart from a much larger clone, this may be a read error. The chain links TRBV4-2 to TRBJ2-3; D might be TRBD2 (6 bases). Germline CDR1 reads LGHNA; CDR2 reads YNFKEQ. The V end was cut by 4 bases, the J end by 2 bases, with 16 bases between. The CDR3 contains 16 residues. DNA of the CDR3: TGTGCCAGCAGCCCGTCTCGGGGGAGCCTCACAGATACGCAGTATTTT. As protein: CASSPSRGSLTDTQYF.

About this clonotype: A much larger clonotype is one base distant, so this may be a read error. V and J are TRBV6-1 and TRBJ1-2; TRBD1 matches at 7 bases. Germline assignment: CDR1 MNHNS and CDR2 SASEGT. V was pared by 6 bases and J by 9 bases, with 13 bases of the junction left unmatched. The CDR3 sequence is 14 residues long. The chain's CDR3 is CASRRPGQSYSYTF. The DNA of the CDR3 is TGTGCCAGCAGAAGACCGGGACAGAGTTACAGCTACACCTTC.

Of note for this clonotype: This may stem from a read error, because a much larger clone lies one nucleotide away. CDR3 protein: CGSSYIAGGSYEQYF. In DNA form, the CDR3 reads TGTGGCAGCAGTTACATCGCGGGAGGCTCCTACGAGCAGTACTTC. The rearrangement links TRBV6-5 to TRBJ2-7; 8 positions agree with TRBD2. The CDR3 extends over 15 amino acids. Per germline, CDR1 MNHEY and CDR2 SVGAGI.

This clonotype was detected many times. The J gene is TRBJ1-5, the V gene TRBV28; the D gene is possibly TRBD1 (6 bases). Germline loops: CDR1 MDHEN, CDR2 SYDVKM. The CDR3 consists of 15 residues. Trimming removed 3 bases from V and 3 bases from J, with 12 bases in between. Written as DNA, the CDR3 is TGTGCCAGCAGTTTGTCAGGGGCGGTCAATCAGCCCCAGCATTTT. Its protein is CASSLSGAVNQPQHF.

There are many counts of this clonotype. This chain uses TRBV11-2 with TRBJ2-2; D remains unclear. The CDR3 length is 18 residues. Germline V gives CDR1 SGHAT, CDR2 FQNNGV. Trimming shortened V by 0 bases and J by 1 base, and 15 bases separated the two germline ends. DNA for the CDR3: TGTGCCAGCAGCTTAGACCCTGACCGAAAGCAGAACACCGGGGAGCTGTTTTTT. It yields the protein CASSLDPDRKQNTGELFF. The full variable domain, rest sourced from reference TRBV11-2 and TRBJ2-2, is EAGVAQSPRYKIIEKRQSVAFWCNPISGHATLYWYQQILGQGPKLLIQFQNNGVVDDSQLPKDRFSAERLKGVDSTLKIQPAKLEDSAVYLCASSLDPDRKQNTGELFFGEGSRLTVL.

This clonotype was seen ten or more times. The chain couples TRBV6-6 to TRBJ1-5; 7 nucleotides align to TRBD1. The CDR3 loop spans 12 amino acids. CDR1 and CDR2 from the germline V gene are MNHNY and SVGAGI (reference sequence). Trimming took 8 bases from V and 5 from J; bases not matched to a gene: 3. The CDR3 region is CASRDRDQPQHF. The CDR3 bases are TGTGCCAGCCGGGACAGAGATCAGCCCCAGCATTTT.

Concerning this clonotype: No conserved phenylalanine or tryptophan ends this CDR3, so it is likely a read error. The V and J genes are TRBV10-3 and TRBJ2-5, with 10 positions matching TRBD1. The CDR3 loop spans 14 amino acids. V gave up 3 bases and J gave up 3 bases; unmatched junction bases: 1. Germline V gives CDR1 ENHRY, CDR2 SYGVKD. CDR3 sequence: CAISEGTGEETQYS. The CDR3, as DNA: TGTGCCATCAGTGAAGGGACAGGGGAAGAGACCCAGTACTCC.